Described below is a single T cell receptor beta chain sequence and its context. Participants came from roughly 24 US areas, aged roughly 18 to 100 years. Those designated as exposed participants met a COVID-19 case within 2 weeks before study entry. The data were obtained in a study of blood T cell repertoires in COVID-19. This CDR3 spans 14 amino acids. Germline V gene lookup returns CDR1 KGHDR and CDR2 SFDVKD. Trimming cost V 3 bases and J 7 bases, with 12 bases left between them. The table came from immunoSEQ multiplex PCR; TCRdb's copy has only in-frame clones and leaves some out. The repertoire holds fewer than 250,000 clones, with over 80% as singletons.

Sequencing was carried out using PBMCs or T cells enriched from blood (not recorded which). The chain employs TRBV24-1 and TRBJ1-5; a weak D match, TRBD1 (5 bases). This clonotype originated in a man between 45 and 60 years old who had been exposed to COVID-19. In DNA form, the CDR3 reads TGTGCCACCAGTGATATCCAGGGCCGACAGCCCCAGCATTTT. The encoded protein is CATSDIQGRQPQHF.